The 27 T cell receptor beta chains in this list originate from one sample, sequenced in a study of blood T cell repertoires in COVID-19. Measured with immunoSEQ multiplex PCR; TCRdb has only the in-frame clones, and not every one. Of approximately 260,000 clones in the sample, about 86% are singletons; the top ten hold more than 9.5%. Sequencing used peripheral blood. All receptors derive from a woman older than 75 with acute or convalescent COVID-19.

The genes are TRBV6-5 and TRBJ1-1; D gene ambiguous. The CDR3 covers 13 residues. V lost 0 bases, J lost 7 bases, and 9 bases lay in between. In germline, CDR1 is MNHEY, CDR2 SVGAGI. CDR3 nucleotides: TGTGCCAGCAGTTACTCCCCTTTGTTTGAAGCTTTCTTT. The encoded protein is CASSYSPLFEAFF.

This clone occurred a few times. The rearrangement joins TRBV27 to TRBJ2-1, with D possibly matching TRBD2 (5 bases). V lost 1 base and J 0 bases, leaving 10 bases between the germline ends. Per the germline V gene, CDR1 is MNHEY and CDR2 is SMNVEV (reference sequence). The CDR3 has 16 residues. CDR3 coding DNA: TGTGCCAGCAGTTTATGGCGGAGGCCCTCCTACAATGAGCAGTTCTTC. This codes for CASSLWRRPSYNEQFF.

This chain connects TRBV7-8 to TRBJ1-1; tentative D call: TRBD1 (6 bases). CDR1 is SGHVS, CDR2 FQNEAQ, per germline. V lost 5 bases to trimming and J lost 1 base, with 8 bases between them. The CDR3 has 13 amino acids. The CDR3 coding sequence is TGTGCCAGCAGCCCGACAGGGAACACTGAAGCTTTCTTT. As protein: CASSPTGNTEAFF.

The chain uses TRBV7-3 and TRBJ2-2; D may be TRBD1 (5 bases). The CDR3 runs to 16 residues. Deletions cut 5 bases from V and 0 bases from J, with 13 bases between. The germline CDR1 and CDR2 sequences are SGHTA and FQGTGA. Here the CDR3 DNA reads TGTGCCAGCAGCCGTTTTGTGACAGCGAACACCGGGGAGCTGTTTTTT. Residues: CASSRFVTANTGELFF.

J is TRBJ2-3 and V is TRBV2; possible D gene TRBD2, 6 bases. V dropped 4 bases and J dropped 0 bases, with 11 bases sitting between them. The CDR3 loop spans 15 amino acids. Germline V gene sequence: CDR1 SNHLY, CDR2 FYNNEI. The CDR3 protein is CASSGGLKSTDTQYF. The CDR3 coding sequence is TGTGCCAGCAGTGGGGGACTGAAAAGCACAGATACGCAGTATTTT. Variable domain in full (rest from reference TRBV2 and TRBJ2-3): EPEVTQTPSHQVTQMGQEVILRCVPISNHLYFYWYRQILGQKVEFLVSFYNNEISEKSEIFDDQFSVERPDGSNFTLKIRSTKLEDSAMYFCASSGGLKSTDTQYFGPGTRLTVL.

The V call is TRBV3-1 (or the pseudogene TRBV3-2), the J call TRBJ2-2; D is undetermined. Germline CDR1 LGHDT, CDR2 YNNKEL (reference sequence). With 7 bases removed from V and 4 bases from J, the gap between germline ends came to 10 bases. The CDR3 contains 13 residues. The CDR3 region has the DNA TGTGCCAGCATGGCTGGCTCCACCGGGGAGCTGTTTTTT. Its translation: CASMAGSTGELFF.

This chain connects TRBV19 to TRBJ2-7, with 12 bases lining up with TRBD2. Germline V CDR1 and CDR2: LNHDA, SQIVND (reference sequence). This CDR3 comprises 13 residues. The junction had 4 bases not matched to a gene; V was cut back by 8 bases and J by 5 bases. The CDR3 reads CASSSGGVNEQYF. CDR3 in DNA: TGTGCCAGTTCTAGCGGGGGGGTAAACGAGCAGTACTTC.

The chain carries TRBV5-6 and TRBJ1-6; 7 bases agree with TRBD1. The CDR3 spans 16 residues. J was trimmed by 4 bases and V by 4 bases; bases with no gene match: 8. Germline lookup yields CDR1 SGHDT and CDR2 YYEEEE. CDR3 residues: CASSIRTGGYNSPLHF. CDR3 bases: TGTGCCAGCAGCATCCGGACAGGCGGTTATAATTCACCCCTCCACTTT.

The rearrangement links TRBV5-6 to TRBJ1-1; a possible D gene is TRBD1 (5 bases). The germline V and J ends were trimmed by 0 bases and 5 bases, with 14 bases remaining between them. Germline CDR1 SGHDT, CDR2 YYEEEE. The CDR3 consists of 15 residues. Here the CDR3 reads CASSLVRGILTEAFF. DNA of the CDR3: TGTGCCAGCAGCTTGGTTCGGGGGATCCTAACTGAAGCTTTCTTT. The whole variable domain, remainder taken from reference TRBV5-6 and TRBJ1-1, is DAGVTQSPTHLIKTRGQQVTLRCSPKSGHDTVSWYQQALGQGPQFIFQYYEEEERQRGNFPDRFSGHQFPNYSSELNVNALLLGDSALYLCASSLVRGILTEAFFGQGTRLTVV.

This clone came up once. This chain connects TRBV5-4 to TRBJ1-2, with TRBD1 identical over 7 bases. Germline assignment: CDR1 SGHNT and CDR2 YYREEE (reference sequence). With V trimmed by 3 bases and J by 1 base, 3 bases remained unmatched. The CDR3 is made up of 14 amino acids. The CDR3 bases are TGTGCCAGCAGCTCCTACAGGGGTAACTATGGCTACACCTTC. As protein: CASSSYRGNYGYTF.

The gene calls are TRBV6-5 and TRBJ1-5; D may be TRBD1 (6 bases). Germline CDR1 reads MNHEY; CDR2 reads SVGAGI. The CDR3 sequence is 15 residues long. V was shortened by 8 bases and J by 2 bases, with 16 bases between the two germline ends. This chain's CDR3 is CASGSPGAGNQPQHF. As DNA, the CDR3 is TGTGCCAGCGGGTCCCCAGGGGCGGGCAATCAGCCCCAGCATTTT.

The V gene is TRBV28, the J gene TRBJ1-6, with D unresolved. Germline CDR1 is MDHEN and CDR2 is SYDVKM. The V and J ends lost 6 bases and 2 bases respectively, with 5 bases between them. The CDR3 contains 13 residues. CDR3 DNA sequence: TGTGCCAGCAGCCCTACCTATAATTCACCCCTCCACTTT. This gives the protein CASSPTYNSPLHF.

V and J are TRBV28 and TRBJ2-7, with 11 bases identical to TRBD1. The junction had 7 bases not matched to a gene; V was cut back by 6 bases and J by 3 bases. The CDR3 loop spans 15 amino acids. CDR1 is MDHEN, CDR2 SYDVKM, per germline. This chain's CDR3 is CASRSGTGGVYEQYF. CDR3 nucleotides: TGTGCCAGCAGATCCGGGACAGGGGGGGTCTACGAGCAGTACTTC. Drawing the rest from reference TRBV28 and TRBJ2-7, the complete variable domain is DVKVTQSSRYLVKRTGEKVFLECVQDMDHENMFWYRQDPGLGLRLIYFSYDVKMKEKGDIPEGYSVSREKKERFSLILESASTNQTSMYLCASRSGTGGVYEQYFGPGTRLTVT.

This clone was observed once. J is TRBJ2-2 and V is TRBV6-5; the D gene is possibly TRBD1 (5 bases). Germline-derived CDR1 and CDR2 are MNHEY and SVGAGI. The V end lost 5 bases, the J end lost 8 bases, and 15 bases lay between the germline ends. The CDR3 is 14 amino acids. The CDR3 coding sequence is TGTGCCAGCAGTCTGGTCCAGGGCCGGGGGGAGCTGTTTTTT. Translating gives CASSLVQGRGELFF.

The chain uses TRBV10-1 and TRBJ2-7; 10 bases match TRBD1. Losses at the gene ends were 2 bases for V and 3 bases for J; bases not matched to a gene: 7. This CDR3 region has 16 residues. The germline V gene has CDR1 WNHNN and CDR2 SYGVQD (reference sequence). The CDR3 region has the DNA TGCGCCAGCAGTGAGACCGGGACAGGGGCCTTCTACGAGCAGTACTTC. Amino acids: CASSETGTGAFYEQYF.

The chain employs TRBV5-1 and TRBJ2-2, with D maybe TRBD1 (6 bases). The length of the CDR3 is 16 residues. Trimming removed 3 bases at V and 2 bases at J, with 14 bases between. Per the germline V gene, CDR1 is SGHRS and CDR2 is YFSETQ. The CDR3: CASSSGTRLNTGELFF. For the CDR3, the DNA is TGCGCCAGCAGCTCAGGGACACGGCTAAACACCGGGGAGCTGTTTTTT.

The table lists this clone with a few counts. The V call is TRBV28, the J call TRBJ1-3; tentative D call: TRBD1 (6 bases). Germline-derived CDR1 and CDR2 are MDHEN and SYDVKM. With 6 bases removed from V and 1 base from J, the gap between germline ends came to 13 bases. The CDR3 is made up of 15 amino acids. CDR3 DNA: TGTGCCAGCAGCCTGGTTAGGGGGTCTGGAAACACCATATATTTT. This sequence encodes CASSLVRGSGNTIYF. Looking up the rest from reference TRBV28 and TRBJ1-3 gives the full variable domain: DVKVTQSSRYLVKRTGEKVFLECVQDMDHENMFWYRQDPGLGLRLIYFSYDVKMKEKGDIPEGYSVSREKKERFSLILESASTNQTSMYLCASSLVRGSGNTIYFGEGSWLTVV.

Sample share makes this clone medium-sized (0.01 to 0.1%). The chain combines TRBV19 with TRBJ1-6; 7 bases agree with TRBD1. CDR1 and CDR2 (germline): LNHDA, SQIVND (reference sequence). The V gene end was trimmed by 3 bases and the J gene end by 9 bases; junction bases not matched to a gene: 11. The CDR3 is made up of 16 amino acids. The CDR3 loop is CASSIAPTGSSSPLHF. CDR3 sequence (DNA): TGTGCCAGTAGTATCGCCCCGACAGGGAGTAGTTCACCCCTCCACTTT. Drawing the rest from reference TRBV19 and TRBJ1-6, the complete variable domain is DGGITQSPKYLFRKEGQNVTLSCEQNLNHDAMYWYRQDPGQGLRLIYYSQIVNDFQKGDIAEGYSVSREKKESFPLTVTSAQKNPTAFYLCASSIAPTGSSSPLHFGNGTRLTVT.

J is TRBJ1-1 and V is TRBV5-1; tentatively, D is TRBD1 (5 bases). Trimming left V 0 bases short and J 2 bases short, with 11 bases between. Germline V lookup: CDR1 SGHRS, CDR2 YFSETQ. This CDR3 contains 15 residues. CDR3 protein: CASSLGGLSNTEAFF. In nucleotides, the CDR3 is TGCGCCAGCAGCTTGGGGGGCCTTTCAAACACTGAAGCTTTCTTT.

This chain uses TRBV29-1 with TRBJ1-2, with TRBD1 identical over 9 bases. With V trimmed by 4 bases and J by 8 bases, 5 bases remained unmatched. CDR1 and CDR2 from the germline V gene are SQVTM and ANQGSEA. The CDR3 covers 12 residues. In DNA, the CDR3 is TGCAGCGTTGGACAGGGGGAGAGAGGCTACACCTTC. It codes for CSVGQGERGYTF.

The chain joins TRBV6-1 to TRBJ2-7, with 13 bases matching TRBD2. Per germline, CDR1 MNHNS and CDR2 SASEGT. Trimming took 0 bases from V and 4 from J; bases not matched to a gene: 0. CDR3 size: 15 residues. The CDR3 DNA reads TGTGCCAGCAGTGAAGCGACTAGCGGGGGGTACGAGCAGTACTTC. Translated: CASSEATSGGYEQYF.

As to this clone: Germline is not matched at one junction end, which may reflect a read error. The rearrangement links TRBV5-3 to TRBJ1-2, with 7 bases that match TRBD1. TRBV5-3 is assigned to the ORF class and has an uncertain function. The CDR3 extends over 12 amino acids. CDR3 sequence reads: CAGDSNNYGYTF. The CDR3 nucleotides are TGCGCCGGGGACAGCAATAACTATGGCTACACCTTC.

V and J are TRBV7-6 and TRBJ1-5; 8 bases line up with TRBD1. Germline values: CDR1 SGHVS, CDR2 FNYEAQ. The CDR3 contains 13 residues. V lost 11 bases, J lost 4 bases, and 7 bases stayed unmatched. The CDR3 DNA reads as TGTGCCTCGTCAGGGGGCCCTAATCAGCCCCAGCATTTT. As protein: CASSGGPNQPQHF.

The chain has TRBV7-2 and TRBJ1-6, with D perhaps matching TRBD1 (5 bases). The CDR3 loop spans 17 amino acids. Germline V gene sequence: CDR1 SGHTA, CDR2 FQGNSA. The V end lost 2 bases, the J end lost 1 base, and 12 bases lay between the germline ends. Written as DNA, the CDR3 is TGTGCCAGCAGCTTAACAGCCGGGGGGTCCTATAATTCACCCCTCCACTTT. The encoded protein is CASSLTAGGSYNSPLHF.

The rearrangement joins TRBV28 to TRBJ1-5, with a tentative D call TRBD1 (5 bases). CDR3 length: 15 amino acids. The V end lost 4 bases, the J end lost 1 base, and 11 bases lay between the germline ends. Per the germline V gene, CDR1 is MDHEN and CDR2 is SYDVKM. CDR3: CASSSADRSNQPQHF. In DNA form, the CDR3 reads TGTGCCAGCAGTTCGGCCGACAGAAGCAATCAGCCCCAGCATTTT.

This rearrangement joins TRBV30 to TRBJ2-3, with 9 bases lining up with TRBD1. The CDR3 length is 14 residues. Per germline, CDR1 GTSNPN and CDR2 SVGIG (reference sequence). V gave up 5 bases and J gave up 6 bases; unmatched junction bases: 9. The CDR3 DNA follows: TGTGCCTGGGCCGGACAGGGGAAAGGGGATACGCAGTATTTT. As protein: CAWAGQGKGDTQYF.

V gene TRBV5-1 combines with J gene TRBJ1-2; the D is unclear. Germline CDR1 is SGHRS and CDR2 is YFSETQ. V dropped 5 bases and J dropped 1 base, with 6 bases sitting between them. The CDR3 runs 12 residues. CDR3 nucleotide sequence: TGCGCCAGCAGGGAGCTTAACTATGGCTACACCTTC. It yields the protein CASRELNYGYTF.